What follows are 5 T cell receptor beta chains derived from one specimen sequenced in a study of shared clonotypes between healthy human individuals. Sequenced by immunoSEQ multiplex PCR; TCRdb stores in-frame clones only, minus some. The table has about 2.4 million clones, more than 85% seen once. The specimen was naive CD4+ T cells from PBMCs. Described subset: CD45RA+ positively selected. These receptors all come from a man between 18 and 35 years old in good health. Some clones in this sample may be carry-over from other donors' samples.

This chain uses TRBV11-2 with TRBJ2-1; 11 bases agree with TRBD2. The CDR3 is made up of 16 amino acids. V dropped 4 bases and J dropped 7; count of bases not matched to a gene: 9. Germline V gives CDR1 SGHAT, CDR2 FQNNGV. CDR3 in DNA: TGTGCCAGCAGCTACACCGCGGGGACTAGCGGAAATGAGCAGTTCTTC. Protein sequence: CASSYTAGTSGNEQFF.

CDR3 loop: CASSPGQRSPHGNTEAFF. The CDR3 nucleotides are TGTGCCAGCAGCCCGGGACAGCGCTCACCGCATGGGAACACTGAAGCTTTCTTT. This chain joins TRBV5-7 and TRBJ1-1; the match to TRBD1 covers 7 bases. TRBV5-7 is assigned to the ORF class and has an uncertain function. CDR3 size: 18 residues. V gave up 4 bases and J gave up 1 base; unmatched junction bases: 16.

This sequence joins TRBV6-6 and TRBJ1-5; 8 nucleotides line up with TRBD1. Looked up from germline, CDR1 is MNHNY and CDR2 is SVGAGI (reference sequence). V dropped 6 bases and J dropped 2; count of bases not matched to a gene: 6. This CDR3 is built from 15 residues. DNA of the CDR3: TGTGCCAGCAGGGACAGGGCTTCGGGCAATCAGCCCCAGCATTTT. Encoded protein: CASRDRASGNQPQHF.

Comment on this clone: Other DNA sequences in this sample translate to the same CDR3. This CDR3 reads CASSLRTGDTGELFF. The CDR3 bases are TGCGCCAGCAGCTTGAGGACAGGGGACACCGGGGAGCTGTTTTTT. This sequence joins TRBV5-1 and TRBJ2-2, with 9 positions matching TRBD1. This CDR3 is built from 15 residues. CDR1 and CDR2 (germline): SGHRS, YFSETQ. Trimming at V came to 1 base and at J to 3 bases, leaving 1 base not matched to a gene. Complete variable domain (other parts from reference TRBV5-1 and TRBJ2-2): KAGVTQTPRYLIKTRGQQVTLSCSPISGHRSVSWYQQTPGQGLQFLFEYFSETQRNKGNFPGRFSGRQFSNSRSEMNVSTLELGDSALYLCASSLRTGDTGELFFGEGSRLTVL.

The chain recombines TRBV7-2 with TRBJ2-3; D is undetermined. The V and J ends lost 0 bases and 0 bases respectively, with 13 bases between them. The CDR3 extends over 17 amino acids. Germline V lookup: CDR1 SGHTA, CDR2 FQGNSA. For the CDR3, the DNA is TGTGCCAGCAGCTTAGCAACTTACGCCTCTAGCACAGATACGCAGTATTTT. It translates to CASSLATYASSTDTQYF. Full variable domain (remainder filled in from reference TRBV7-2 and TRBJ2-3): GAGVSQSPSNKVTEKGKDVELRCDPISGHTALYWYRQSLGQGLEFLIYFQGNSAPDKSGLPSDRFSAERTGGSVSTLTIQRTQQEDSAVYLCASSLATYASSTDTQYFGPGTRLTVL.